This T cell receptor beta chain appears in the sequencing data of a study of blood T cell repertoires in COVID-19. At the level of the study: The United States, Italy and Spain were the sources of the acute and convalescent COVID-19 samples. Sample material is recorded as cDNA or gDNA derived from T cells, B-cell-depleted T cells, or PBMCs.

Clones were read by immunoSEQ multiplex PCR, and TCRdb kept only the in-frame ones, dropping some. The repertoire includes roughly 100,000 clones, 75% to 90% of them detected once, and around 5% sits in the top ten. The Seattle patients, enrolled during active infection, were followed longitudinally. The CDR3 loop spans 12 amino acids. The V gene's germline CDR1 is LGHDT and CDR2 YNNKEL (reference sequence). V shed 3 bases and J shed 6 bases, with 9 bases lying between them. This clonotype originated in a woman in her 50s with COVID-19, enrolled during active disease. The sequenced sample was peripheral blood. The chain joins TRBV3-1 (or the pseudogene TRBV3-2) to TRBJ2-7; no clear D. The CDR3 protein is CASSHRLSEQYF. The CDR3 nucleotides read TGTGCCAGCAGCCATCGGTTGAGCGAGCAGTACTTC.